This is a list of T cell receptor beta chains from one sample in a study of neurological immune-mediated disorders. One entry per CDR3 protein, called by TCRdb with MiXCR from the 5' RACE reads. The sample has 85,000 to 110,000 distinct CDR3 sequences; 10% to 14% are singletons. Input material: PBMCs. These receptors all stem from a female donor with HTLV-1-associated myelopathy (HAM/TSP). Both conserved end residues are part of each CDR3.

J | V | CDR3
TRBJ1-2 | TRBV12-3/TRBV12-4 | CASSLAGISGRGYTF
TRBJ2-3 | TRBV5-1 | CASRPYSGGPTDTQYF
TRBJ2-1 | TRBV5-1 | CASSGGLPGFNEQFF
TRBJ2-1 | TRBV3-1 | CASSQEQGGSYNEQFF
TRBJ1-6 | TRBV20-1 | CSARGPSNSPLHF
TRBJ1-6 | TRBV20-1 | CSAMTGNNSPLHF
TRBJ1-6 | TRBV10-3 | CATSRTGNKSPLHF
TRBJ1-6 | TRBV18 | CASSPTTGDSPLHF
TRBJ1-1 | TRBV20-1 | CSARVWDTEAFF
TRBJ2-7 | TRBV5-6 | CASSLGVLGLEYEQYF
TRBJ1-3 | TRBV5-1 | CASSLEGLYTIYF
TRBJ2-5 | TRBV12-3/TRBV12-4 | CASRRTSGGKETQYF
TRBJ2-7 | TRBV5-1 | CASSLGGFGEQYF
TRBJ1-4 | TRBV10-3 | CAISEREGEKLFF
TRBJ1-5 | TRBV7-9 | CASSLSSSNQPQHF
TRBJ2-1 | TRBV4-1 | CASSRMPGLTLVEQFF
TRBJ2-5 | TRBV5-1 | CASSVDAAAQETQYF
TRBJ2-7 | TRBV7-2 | CASSQRYEQYF
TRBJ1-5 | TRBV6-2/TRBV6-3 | CASRTGGYGNQPQHF
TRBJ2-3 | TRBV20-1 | CSAGTDTQYF
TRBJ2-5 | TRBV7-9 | CASSFYICSAGPSGGAQETQYF
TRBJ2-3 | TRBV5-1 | CASSRSRPTDTQYF
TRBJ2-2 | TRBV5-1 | CASSKATASSTGELFF
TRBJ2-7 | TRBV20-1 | CSASKGQFAYEQYF
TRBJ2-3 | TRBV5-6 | CASSLQELGTDTQYF
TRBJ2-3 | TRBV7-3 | CASSLGGARADTQYF
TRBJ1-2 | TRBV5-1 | CASSLDRFGYTF
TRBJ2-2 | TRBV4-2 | CASSQVRWDNTGELFF
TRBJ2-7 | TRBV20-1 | CSAKPGVYYEQYF
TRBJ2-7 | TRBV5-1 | CASSLVRERDSEQYF
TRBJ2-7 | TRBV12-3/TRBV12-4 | CASSLSTRYEQYF
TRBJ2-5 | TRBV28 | CASRNSGQGAQETQYF
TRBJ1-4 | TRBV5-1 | CASSSAGQRNEKLFF
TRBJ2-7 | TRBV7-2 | CASSLGVRDEQYF
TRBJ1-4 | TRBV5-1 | CASSLWTGFEEKLFF
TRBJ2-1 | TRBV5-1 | CASTRDRSYNEQFF
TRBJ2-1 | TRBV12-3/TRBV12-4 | CASSFSGGWYNEQFF
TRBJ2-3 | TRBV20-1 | CSARVPDTQYF
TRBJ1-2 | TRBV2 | CANTNSPRGYGYTF
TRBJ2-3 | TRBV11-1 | CASSSQTGEDTQYF
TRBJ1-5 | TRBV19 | CASSTGGRGQPQHF
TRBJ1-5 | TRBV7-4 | CASSLAYLDRGRRSNQPQHF
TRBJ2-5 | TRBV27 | CASSLYKGNLNQETQYF
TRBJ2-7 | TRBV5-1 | CASSQLAGVGEQYF
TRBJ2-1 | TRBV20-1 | CSAKGTLNEQFF
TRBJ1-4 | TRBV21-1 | CASSNRDKGRNEKLFF
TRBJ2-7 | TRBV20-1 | CSASSTGNSYEQYF
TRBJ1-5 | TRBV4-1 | CASSQVTGDQPQHF
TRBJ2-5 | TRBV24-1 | CATSDLQMSGETQYF
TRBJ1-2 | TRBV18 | CASSPKIVGKMGFGYTF
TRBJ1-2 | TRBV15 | CATSARDRDYNGYTF
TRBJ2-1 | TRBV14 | CASSPPGTPSYNEQFF
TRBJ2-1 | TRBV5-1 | CASSLYYGVSYNEQFF